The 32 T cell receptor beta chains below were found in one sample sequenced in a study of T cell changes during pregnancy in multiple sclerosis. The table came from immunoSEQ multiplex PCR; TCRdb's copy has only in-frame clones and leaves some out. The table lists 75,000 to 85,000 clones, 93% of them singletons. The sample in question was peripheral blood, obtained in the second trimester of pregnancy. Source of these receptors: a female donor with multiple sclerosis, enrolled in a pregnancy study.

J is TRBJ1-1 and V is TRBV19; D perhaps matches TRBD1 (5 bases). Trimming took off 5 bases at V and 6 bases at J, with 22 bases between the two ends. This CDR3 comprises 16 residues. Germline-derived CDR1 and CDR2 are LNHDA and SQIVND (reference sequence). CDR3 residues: CASSVRYRWDLPEAFF. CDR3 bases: TGTGCCAGTAGTGTCCGCTACAGGTGGGACTTGCCTGAAGCTTTCTTT.

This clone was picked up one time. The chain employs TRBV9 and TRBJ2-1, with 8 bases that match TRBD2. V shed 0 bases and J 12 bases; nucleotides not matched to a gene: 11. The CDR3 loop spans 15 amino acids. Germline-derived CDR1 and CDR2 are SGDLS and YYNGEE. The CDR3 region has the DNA TGTGCCAGCAGCGTAGGTGGAATAGTGGCGGGGGGGCAGTTCTTC. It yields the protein CASSVGGIVAGGQFF.

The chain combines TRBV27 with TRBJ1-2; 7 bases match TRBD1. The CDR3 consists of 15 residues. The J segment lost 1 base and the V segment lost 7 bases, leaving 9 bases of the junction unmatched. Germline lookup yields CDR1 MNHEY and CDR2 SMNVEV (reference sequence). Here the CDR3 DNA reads TGTGCCAGCAAGTTTGGGACAGATTTTAACTATGGCTACACCTTC. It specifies CASKFGTDFNYGYTF.

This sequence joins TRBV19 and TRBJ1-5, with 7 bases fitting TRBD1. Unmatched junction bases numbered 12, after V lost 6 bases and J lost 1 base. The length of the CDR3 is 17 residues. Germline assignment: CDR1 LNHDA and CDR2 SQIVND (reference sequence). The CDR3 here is CASRTSPGTESNQPQHF. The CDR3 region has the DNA TGTGCCAGTAGGACCTCCCCCGGGACAGAGAGCAATCAGCCCCAGCATTTT.

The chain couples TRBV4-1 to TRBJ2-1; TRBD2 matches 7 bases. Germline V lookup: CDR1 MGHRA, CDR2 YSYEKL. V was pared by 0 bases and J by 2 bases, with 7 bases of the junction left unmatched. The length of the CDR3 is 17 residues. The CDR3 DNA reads TGCGCCAGCAGCCAAGATGAGGCTAGCGGAACCTACAATGAGCAGTTCTTC. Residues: CASSQDEASGTYNEQFF.

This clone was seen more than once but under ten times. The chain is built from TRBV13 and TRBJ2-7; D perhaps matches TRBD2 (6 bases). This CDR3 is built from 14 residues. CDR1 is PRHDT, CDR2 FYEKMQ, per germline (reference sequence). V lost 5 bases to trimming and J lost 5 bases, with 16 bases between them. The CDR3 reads CASSTGLHLDEQYF. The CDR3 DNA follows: TGTGCCAGCAGCACGGGACTCCATTTGGACGAGCAGTACTTC.

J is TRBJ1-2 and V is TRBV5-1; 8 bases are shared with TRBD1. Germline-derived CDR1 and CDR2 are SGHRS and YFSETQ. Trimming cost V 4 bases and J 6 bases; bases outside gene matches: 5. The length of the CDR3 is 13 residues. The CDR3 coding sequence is TGCGCCAGCAGCCGCGACAGGGGAGATGGCTACACCTTC. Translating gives CASSRDRGDGYTF.

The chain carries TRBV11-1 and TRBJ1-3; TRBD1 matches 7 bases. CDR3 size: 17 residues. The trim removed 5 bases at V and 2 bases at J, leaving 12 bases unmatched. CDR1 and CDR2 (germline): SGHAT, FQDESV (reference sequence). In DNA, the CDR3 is TGTGCCAGCAGCGATTCCCCCGACAGGGCGACTGGAAACACCATATATTTT. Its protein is CASSDSPDRATGNTIYF.

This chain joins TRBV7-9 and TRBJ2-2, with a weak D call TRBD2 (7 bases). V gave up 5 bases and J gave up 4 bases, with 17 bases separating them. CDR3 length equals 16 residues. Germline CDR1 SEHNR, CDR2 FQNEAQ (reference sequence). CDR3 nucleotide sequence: TGTGCCAGCAGCCGGGGGGCGGGACAATTCACCGGGGAGCTGTTTTTT. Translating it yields CASSRGAGQFTGELFF.

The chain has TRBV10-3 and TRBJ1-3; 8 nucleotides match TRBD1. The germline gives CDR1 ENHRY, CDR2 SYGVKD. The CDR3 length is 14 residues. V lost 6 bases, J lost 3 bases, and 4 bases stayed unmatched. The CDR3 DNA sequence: TGTGCCATCAGGACAGACAGGGGTGGAAACACCATATATTTT. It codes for CAIRTDRGGNTIYF.

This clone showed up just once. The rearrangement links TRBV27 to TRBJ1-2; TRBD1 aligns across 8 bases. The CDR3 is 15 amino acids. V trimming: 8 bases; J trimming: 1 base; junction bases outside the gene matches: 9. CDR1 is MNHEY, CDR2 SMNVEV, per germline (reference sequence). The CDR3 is CASQGAGKLNYGYTF. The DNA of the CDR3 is TGTGCCAGCCAGGGGGCAGGGAAACTTAACTATGGCTACACCTTC.

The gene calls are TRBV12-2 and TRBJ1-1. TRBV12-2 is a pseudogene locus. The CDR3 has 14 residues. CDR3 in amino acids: CASRRPGGDTEAFF. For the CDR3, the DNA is TGTGCAAGTCGCCGACCGGGAGGCGACACTGAAGCTTTCTTT.

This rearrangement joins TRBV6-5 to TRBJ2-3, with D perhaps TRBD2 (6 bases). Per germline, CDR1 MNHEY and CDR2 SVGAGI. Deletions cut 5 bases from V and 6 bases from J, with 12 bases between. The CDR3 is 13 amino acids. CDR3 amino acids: CASSRDSPDTQYF. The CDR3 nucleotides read TGTGCCAGCAGTCGGGACTCGCCGGATACGCAGTATTTT.

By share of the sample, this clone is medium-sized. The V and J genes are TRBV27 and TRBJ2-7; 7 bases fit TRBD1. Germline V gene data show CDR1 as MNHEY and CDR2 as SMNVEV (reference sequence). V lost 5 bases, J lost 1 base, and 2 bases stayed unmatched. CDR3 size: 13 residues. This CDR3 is CASSATGSYEQYF. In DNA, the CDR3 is TGTGCCAGCAGTGCGACAGGGTCCTACGAGCAGTACTTC.

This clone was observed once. CDR3: CASSLPGGVTGELFF. The CDR3 DNA is TGTGCCAGCAGCTTGCCCGGGGGGGTAACCGGGGAGCTGTTTTTT. This sequence joins TRBV5-4 and TRBJ2-2; TRBD2 matches 8 bases. Germline V gene data show CDR1 as SGHNT and CDR2 as YYREEE (reference sequence). This CDR3 has 15 residues. J lost 5 bases, V lost 1 base, and 4 bases had no gene match.

The CDR3 coding sequence is TGCGCCAGCAGCCAATTAGGACTGAGAAACGCGAACACCGGGGAGCTGTTTTTT. Translated, it gives CASSQLGLRNANTGELFF. The V call is TRBV4-1, the J call TRBJ2-2; a possible D gene is TRBD2 (5 bases). Deletions cut 2 bases from V and 0 bases from J, with 16 bases between. The CDR3 loop spans 18 amino acids. The germline CDR1 and CDR2 sequences are MGHRA and YSYEKL.

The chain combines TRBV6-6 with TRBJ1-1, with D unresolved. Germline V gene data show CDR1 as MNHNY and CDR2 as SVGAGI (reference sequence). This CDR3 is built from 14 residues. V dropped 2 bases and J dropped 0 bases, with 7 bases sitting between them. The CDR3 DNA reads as TGTGCCAGCAGTTACGACACAGTGAACACTGAAGCTTTCTTT. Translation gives CASSYDTVNTEAFF.

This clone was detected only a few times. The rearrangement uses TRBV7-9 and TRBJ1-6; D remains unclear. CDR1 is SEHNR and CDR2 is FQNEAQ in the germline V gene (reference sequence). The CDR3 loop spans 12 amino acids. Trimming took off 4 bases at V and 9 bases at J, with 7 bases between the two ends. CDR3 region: CASSSARSPLHF. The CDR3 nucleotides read TGTGCCAGCAGCTCAGCGCGTTCACCCCTCCACTTT.

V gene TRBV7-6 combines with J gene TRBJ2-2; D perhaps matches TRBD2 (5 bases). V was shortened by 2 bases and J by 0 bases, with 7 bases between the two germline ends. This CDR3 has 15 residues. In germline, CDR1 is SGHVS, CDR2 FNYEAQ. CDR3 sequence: CASSLTGTNTGELFF. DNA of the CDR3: TGTGCCAGCAGCTTAACGGGAACGAACACCGGGGAGCTGTTTTTT. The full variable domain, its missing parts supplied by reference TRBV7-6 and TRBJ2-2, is GAGVSQSPRYKVTKRGQDVALRCDPISGHVSLYWYRQALGQGPEFLTYFNYEAQQDKSGLPNDRFSAERPEGSISTLTIQRTEQRDSAMYRCASSLTGTNTGELFFGEGSRLTVL.

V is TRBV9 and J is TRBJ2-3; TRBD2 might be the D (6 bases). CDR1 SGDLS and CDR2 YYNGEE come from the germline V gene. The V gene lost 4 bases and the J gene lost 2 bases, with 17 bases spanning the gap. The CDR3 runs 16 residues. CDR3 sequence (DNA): TGTGCCAGCAGCCGGTGGGTCGGCGGGAACACAGATACGCAGTATTTT. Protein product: CASSRWVGGNTDTQYF.

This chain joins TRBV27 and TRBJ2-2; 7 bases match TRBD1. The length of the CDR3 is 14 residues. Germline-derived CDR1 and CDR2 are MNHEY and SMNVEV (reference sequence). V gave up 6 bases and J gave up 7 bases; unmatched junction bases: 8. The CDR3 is CASRADRAIGELFF. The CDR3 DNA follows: TGTGCCAGCAGGGCCGACAGGGCGATCGGGGAGCTGTTTTTT.

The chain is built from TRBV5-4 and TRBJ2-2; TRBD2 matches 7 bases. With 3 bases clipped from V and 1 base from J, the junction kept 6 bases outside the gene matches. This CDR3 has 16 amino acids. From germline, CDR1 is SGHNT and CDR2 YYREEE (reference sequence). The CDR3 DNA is TGTGCCAGCAGCTCGAGGGAGGGCATGAACACCGGGGAGCTGTTTTTT. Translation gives CASSSREGMNTGELFF.

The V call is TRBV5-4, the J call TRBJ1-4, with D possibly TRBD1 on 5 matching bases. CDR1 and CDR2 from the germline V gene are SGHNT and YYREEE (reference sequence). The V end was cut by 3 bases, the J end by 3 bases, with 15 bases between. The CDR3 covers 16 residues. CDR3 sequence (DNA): TGTGCCAGCAGCTCCGCGGGGACCGGGGCTAATGAAAAACTGTTTTTT. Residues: CASSSAGTGANEKLFF.

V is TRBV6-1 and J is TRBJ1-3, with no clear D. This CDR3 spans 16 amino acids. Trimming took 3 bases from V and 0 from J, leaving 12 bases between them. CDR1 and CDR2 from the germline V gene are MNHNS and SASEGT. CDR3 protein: CASSETEPGSGNTIYF. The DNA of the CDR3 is TGTGCCAGCAGTGAGACGGAACCAGGCTCTGGAAACACCATATATTTT.

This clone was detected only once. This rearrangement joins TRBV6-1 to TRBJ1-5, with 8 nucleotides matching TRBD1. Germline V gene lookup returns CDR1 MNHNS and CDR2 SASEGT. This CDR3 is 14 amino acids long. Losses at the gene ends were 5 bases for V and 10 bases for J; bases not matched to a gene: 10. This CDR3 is CASSNQGAGNPQHF. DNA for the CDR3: TGTGCCAGCAGTAATCAGGGGGCCGGGAATCCCCAGCATTTT.

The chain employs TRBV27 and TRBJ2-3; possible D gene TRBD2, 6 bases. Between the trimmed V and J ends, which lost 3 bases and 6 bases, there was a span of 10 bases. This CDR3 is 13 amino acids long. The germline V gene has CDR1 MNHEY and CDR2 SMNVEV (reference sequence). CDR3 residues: CASSLIADDTQYF. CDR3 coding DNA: TGTGCCAGCAGTTTGATAGCGGATGATACGCAGTATTTT.

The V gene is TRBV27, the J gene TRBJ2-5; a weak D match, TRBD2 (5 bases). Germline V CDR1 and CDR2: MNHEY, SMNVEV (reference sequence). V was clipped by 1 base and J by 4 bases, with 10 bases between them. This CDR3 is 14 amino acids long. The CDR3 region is CASSLLSSIETQYF. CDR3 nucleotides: TGTGCCAGCAGTTTATTGTCTAGCATAGAGACCCAGTACTTC.

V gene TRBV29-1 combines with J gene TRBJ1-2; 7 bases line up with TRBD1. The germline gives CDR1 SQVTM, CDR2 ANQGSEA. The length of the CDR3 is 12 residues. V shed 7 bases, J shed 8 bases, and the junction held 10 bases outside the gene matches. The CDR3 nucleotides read TGCAGCGCCGGACAGGACGTATGGGGCTACACCTTC. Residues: CSAGQDVWGYTF.

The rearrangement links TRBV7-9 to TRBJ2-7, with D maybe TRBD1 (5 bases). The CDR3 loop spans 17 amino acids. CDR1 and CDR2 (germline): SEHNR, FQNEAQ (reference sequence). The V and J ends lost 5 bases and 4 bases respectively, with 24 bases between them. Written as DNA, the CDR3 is TGTGCCAGCAGCCCAGTTGTGGGGCAGGGCCACTTTTACGAGCAGTACTTC. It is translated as CASSPVVGQGHFYEQYF.

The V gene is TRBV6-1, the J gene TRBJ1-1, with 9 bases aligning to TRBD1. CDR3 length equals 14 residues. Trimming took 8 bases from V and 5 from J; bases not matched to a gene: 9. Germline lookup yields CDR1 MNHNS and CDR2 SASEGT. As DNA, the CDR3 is TGTGCCAGCGAACAACAGGGGGCGGGTACTGAAGCTTTCTTT. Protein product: CASEQQGAGTEAFF.

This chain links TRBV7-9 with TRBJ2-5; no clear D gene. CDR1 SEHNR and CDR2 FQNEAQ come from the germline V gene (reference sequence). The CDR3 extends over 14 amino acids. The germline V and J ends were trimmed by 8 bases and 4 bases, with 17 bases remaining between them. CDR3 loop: CASRHRGAGETQYF. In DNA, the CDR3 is TGTGCCAGCCGTCATAGAGGTGCCGGAGAGACCCAGTACTTC. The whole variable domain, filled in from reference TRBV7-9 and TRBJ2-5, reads DTGVSQNPRHKITKRGQNVTFRCDPISEHNRLYWYRQTLGQGPEFLTYFQNEAQLEKSRLLSDRFSAERPKGSFSTLEIQRTEQGDSAMYLCASRHRGAGETQYFGPGTRLLVL.

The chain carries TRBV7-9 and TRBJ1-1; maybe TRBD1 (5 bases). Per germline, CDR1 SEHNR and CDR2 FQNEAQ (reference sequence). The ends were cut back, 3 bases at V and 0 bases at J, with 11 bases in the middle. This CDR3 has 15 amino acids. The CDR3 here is CASSLDQGMNTEAFF. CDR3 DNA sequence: TGTGCCAGCAGCTTGGACCAGGGCATGAACACTGAAGCTTTCTTT.